Listed here are 14 T cell receptor beta chains from one sample, sequenced in a study of blood T cell repertoires in COVID-19. Produced via immunoSEQ multiplex PCR; TCRdb's table is partial and in-frame only. Altogether a few hundred thousand clones are present, roughly 80% being singletons, with the ten largest covering 5%. Sequencing used PBMCs or T cells enriched from blood (not recorded which). Receptors originate from a man in his forties or fifties who had been exposed to COVID-19.

V gene TRBV5-1 combines with J gene TRBJ2-7; a possible D gene is TRBD2 (6 bases). The V gene's germline CDR1 is SGHRS and CDR2 YFSETQ. This CDR3 contains 14 residues. V lost 5 bases and J lost 2, with 14 bases in between. CDR3 sequence: CASSYRDSAYEQYF. The CDR3 coding sequence is TGCGCCAGCAGTTATCGGGACTCAGCCTACGAGCAGTACTTC. Filled out from reference TRBV5-1 and TRBJ2-7, the complete variable domain reads KAGVTQTPRYLIKTRGQQVTLSCSPISGHRSVSWYQQTPGQGLQFLFEYFSETQRNKGNFPGRFSGRQFSNSRSEMNVSTLELGDSALYLCASSYRDSAYEQYFGPGTRLTVT.

This chain links TRBV5-8 with TRBJ2-4; D might be TRBD2 (5 bases). Deletions cut 4 bases from V and 6 bases from J, with 14 bases between. CDR3 size: 14 residues. Germline assignment: CDR1 SGHTS and CDR2 YDEGEE. The CDR3 protein is CASSDREIVNIQYF. The CDR3 DNA reads TGTGCCAGCAGCGACCGGGAAATCGTAAACATTCAGTACTTC.

This chain connects TRBV5-1 to TRBJ1-1, with a tentative D call TRBD1 (5 bases). The CDR3 sequence is 17 residues long. Trimming shortened V by 3 bases and J by 0 bases, and 18 bases separated the two germline ends. Germline V lookup: CDR1 SGHRS, CDR2 YFSETQ. CDR3 nucleotide sequence: TGCGCCAGCAGCTCGGCGGGGGGTCCATACATGAACACTGAAGCTTTCTTT. It translates to CASSSAGGPYMNTEAFF. The full variable domain, with the rest looked up from reference TRBV5-1 and TRBJ1-1, is KAGVTQTPRYLIKTRGQQVTLSCSPISGHRSVSWYQQTPGQGLQFLFEYFSETQRNKGNFPGRFSGRQFSNSRSEMNVSTLELGDSALYLCASSSAGGPYMNTEAFFGQGTRLTVV.

This sequence joins TRBV30 and TRBJ2-5; 8 nucleotides align to TRBD2. Germline lookup yields CDR1 GTSNPN and CDR2 SVGIG (reference sequence). Unmatched junction bases numbered 2, after V lost 1 base and J lost 1 base. The CDR3 runs 14 residues. CDR3 residues: CAWSEGLGQETQYF. DNA for the CDR3: TGTGCCTGGAGTGAGGGACTAGGCCAAGAGACCCAGTACTTC. Complete variable domain (other parts from reference TRBV30 and TRBJ2-5): SQTIHQWPATLVQPVGSPLSLECTVEGTSNPNLYWYRQAAGRGLQLLFYSVGIGQISSEVPQNLSASRPQDRQFILSSKKLLLSDSGFYLCAWSEGLGQETQYFGPGTRLLVL.

This clone was found many times. The chain has TRBV28 and TRBJ1-5, with D possibly TRBD1 on 6 matching bases. The CDR3 has 15 amino acids. CDR1 MDHEN and CDR2 SYDVKM come from the germline V gene. Trimming cost V 5 bases and J 4 bases, with 15 bases left between them. As DNA, the CDR3 is TGTGCCAGCAGTACCAAACAGGGTTCGAATCAGCCCCAGCATTTT. Translating it yields CASSTKQGSNQPQHF.

The chain is built from TRBV11-2 and TRBJ2-3, with 16 positions matching TRBD2. V lost 4 bases and J lost 2; bases outside the gene matches: 9. The CDR3 loop spans 19 amino acids. Per germline, CDR1 SGHAT and CDR2 FQNNGV. The CDR3 nucleotides are TGTGCCAGCAGCTCCGGGACTAGCGGGAGGGGGAGCCTCACAGATACGCAGTATTTT. It specifies CASSSGTSGRGSLTDTQYF.

The chain combines TRBV3-1 (or the pseudogene TRBV3-2) with TRBJ2-5, with 12 bases that match TRBD2. The germline V gene has CDR1 LGHDT and CDR2 YNNKEL (reference sequence). The CDR3 loop spans 16 amino acids. Unmatched junction bases numbered 8, after V lost 4 bases and J lost 5 bases. The chain's CDR3 is CASSLLTSGSGETQYF. The CDR3 DNA reads as TGTGCCAGCAGCCTATTGACTAGCGGGAGCGGGGAGACCCAGTACTTC.

The chain uses TRBV19 and TRBJ1-4; D is uncertain. The CDR3 contains 13 residues. The germline V gene has CDR1 LNHDA and CDR2 SQIVND (reference sequence). With 7 bases removed from V and 8 bases from J, the gap between germline ends came to 14 bases. The DNA for the CDR3 is TGTGCCAGTATAAGGCGGGAGGGAGAAAAACTGTTTTTT. It codes for CASIRREGEKLFF.

The rearrangement joins TRBV19 to TRBJ2-7; the D gene is possibly TRBD2 (6 bases). Germline V gene lookup returns CDR1 LNHDA and CDR2 SQIVND (reference sequence). This CDR3 is built from 14 residues. Trimming pared 6 bases from V and 0 bases from J, leaving 12 bases between. CDR3 protein: CASSPYGGSYEQYF. The CDR3 region has the DNA TGTGCCAGTAGCCCTTACGGGGGCTCCTACGAGCAGTACTTC.

Concerning this clone: This CDR3 is also generated by other DNA sequences in the sample. This chain uses TRBV30 with TRBJ1-3; D is uncertain. V was shortened by 0 bases and J by 0 bases, with 3 bases between the two germline ends. The germline V gene encodes CDR1 GTSNPN and CDR2 SVGIG (reference sequence). The CDR3 is 13 amino acids. CDR3 nucleotide sequence: TGTGCCTGGAGTGTACTCTCTGGAAACACCATATATTTT. Translating it yields CAWSVLSGNTIYF.

The chain joins TRBV7-9 to TRBJ1-3; D is uncertain. The CDR3 is made up of 16 amino acids. Trimming left V 2 bases short and J 3 bases short, with 14 bases between. In germline, CDR1 is SEHNR, CDR2 FQNEAQ (reference sequence). CDR3 region: CASSLSRTTYGNTIYF. CDR3 nucleotides: TGTGCCAGCAGCTTATCCCGGACTACGTATGGAAACACCATATATTTT.

The chain is built from TRBV30 and TRBJ2-5; 7 nucleotides align to TRBD2. CDR1 and CDR2 (germline): GTSNPN, SVGIG (reference sequence). The V segment lost 1 base and the J segment 3 bases; nucleotides outside the gene matches: 2. The CDR3 runs 13 residues. CDR3 DNA: TGTGCCTGGAGTGGGGGGACTAAAGAGACCCAGTACTTC. Protein sequence: CAWSGGTKETQYF.

The genes are TRBV30 and TRBJ2-3; D is unresolved. The germline V and J ends were trimmed by 0 bases and 0 bases, with 22 bases remaining between them. Germline values: CDR1 GTSNPN, CDR2 SVGIG (reference sequence). The CDR3 consists of 19 residues. CDR3 protein: CAWSVGSAMVDFSTDTQYF. Written as DNA, the CDR3 is TGTGCCTGGAGTGTTGGCAGCGCCATGGTTGATTTTAGCACAGATACGCAGTATTTT.

The rearrangement links TRBV5-1 to TRBJ2-3, with 11 nucleotides matching TRBD2. V trimming: 7 bases; J trimming: 1 base; junction bases outside the gene matches: 8. The CDR3 consists of 16 residues. Germline V lookup: CDR1 SGHRS, CDR2 YFSETQ. For the CDR3, the DNA is TGCGCCAGCGCAATAGCGGGAGGGCCGGGCACAGATACGCAGTATTTT. Protein product: CASAIAGGPGTDTQYF.